A selection of T cell receptor beta chains follows, all from one sample in a study of CD8 T cells in ankylosing spondylitis. TCRdb redid the calling of the 5' RACE reads with MiXCR, one entry per CDR3 protein. The sample lists roughly 38,000 distinct CDR3 sequences, over 2.5% occurring once. Sequencing was done on a sample of blood, either unsorted or a sorted T cell fraction (not recorded which). All receptors derive from a male donor with ankylosing spondylitis or in good health (not recorded which). Each CDR3 is given without its conserved first and last residue.

v_call,cdr3_aa
TRBV9,ASSVSTGRVADTQY
TRBV9,ASSEAGVNTEAF
TRBV9,ASSVGLAVTYNEQF
TRBV9,ASSVGFSGANVLT
TRBV9,ASSLPGSYGYT
TRBV9,ASSVATGEEADTQY
TRBV9,ASSVETGWTDTQY
TRBV9,ASSGRSGGVSDTQY
TRBV9,ASLSSDGRSGANVLT
TRBV9,ASSASLGPPSGADTQY
TRBV9,ASSPPLGTGRDTGELF
TRBV9,ASSVDIGPGPTTKELF
TRBV9,ASSALGGPRTGELF
TRBV9,ASSATGDPEHTEAF
TRBV9,ASSVAPPGSAHQETQY
TRBV9,ASSPAGFQETQY
TRBV9,ASSVETAGELF
TRBV9,ASSPRRTGEAF
TRBV9,ASTTLSSGKYNEQF
TRBV9,ASSRRGEETQY
TRBV9,ASSVAGGVEAF
TRBV9,ASSVGLGEETQY
TRBV9,ASSVEGGRTDTQY
TRBV9,ASSAGQARGTQY
TRBV9,ASSVGQGADIQY
TRBV9,ASSVGAGGGTGELF
TRBV9,ASSVDPPNSPLH
TRBV9,ASSVGGRPGGTDTQY
TRBV9,ASSLTSGGQETQY
TRBV9,ASSVVGKATDTQY
TRBV9,ASSAQGKDGADTQY
TRBV9,ASNSRGVGTDTQY
TRBV9,ASSVEIGDGGDTQY
TRBV9,ASSVLGGGDNEQF
TRBV9,ASSPRRTLNEQF
TRBV9,ASSARLEGSHNEQF
TRBV9,ASSASTLDTQY
TRBV9,ASSVVTGATEAF
TRBV9,ASSLAGVNNEQF
TRBV9,ASSVDSGNTIY